The 19 T cell receptor beta chains below were found in one sample sequenced in a study of breast tumors, draining lymph nodes, adjacent tissues. TCRdb fed the multiplex PCR reads into MiXCR, producing one record per CDR3 protein. This sample has 100,000 to 150,000 distinct CDR3 sequences, with around 20% found just once. The lymph nodes were axillary draining lymph nodes from breast cancer patients. The sample was axillary lymph node tissue. These receptors were obtained from a female donor with breast cancer. Some clones in this sample may be carry-over from other donors' samples.

In the case of this clonotype: A read error may explain this, as a much larger clone is one base away. The gene calls are TRBV6-6 and TRBJ1-5, with 7 bases fitting TRBD1. The CDR3 is 13 residues long. Germline V gene lookup returns CDR1 MNHNY and CDR2 SVGAGI (reference sequence). The CDR3: CVSRTGRNQPQHF. CDR3 DNA sequence: TGTGTCAGCAGGACAGGACGCAATCAGCCCCAGCATTTT.

This clonotype has at least ten counts. The chain combines TRBV3-1 with TRBJ2-7; 9 positions match TRBD1. Looked up from germline, CDR1 is LGHDT and CDR2 is YNNKEL (reference sequence). V dropped 1 base and J dropped 4; count of bases not matched to a gene: 8. The length of the CDR3 is 16 residues. In nucleotides, the CDR3 is TGTGCCAGCAGCCAAGGAACTACAGGGGGCTGGTACGAGCAGTACTTC. It codes for CASSQGTTGGWYEQYF.

The table lists this clonotype with many counts. The chain uses TRBV9 and TRBJ2-7, with 7 bases identical to TRBD2. Germline CDR1 and CDR2: SGDLS and YYNGEE. With V trimmed by 0 bases and J by 5 bases, 8 bases remained unmatched. There are 15 residues in the CDR3. Here the CDR3 reads CASSVEAGRLHEQYF. The CDR3 DNA sequence: TGTGCCAGCAGCGTAGAAGCGGGGAGATTACACGAGCAGTACTTC.

The sample holds many counts of this clonotype. The chain recombines TRBV29-1 with TRBJ2-2; perhaps TRBD1 as D (6 bases). V was pared by 7 bases and J by 0 bases, with 15 bases between. This CDR3 contains 15 residues. Germline CDR1 is SQVTM and CDR2 is ANQGSEA. The CDR3 DNA is TGCAGCGCCTCCTTGGGGGCCGCGAACACCGGGGAGCTGTTTTTT. Amino acid sequence: CSASLGAANTGELFF.

This clonotype was detected only once. The V call is TRBV19, the J call TRBJ2-7, with 13 bases matching TRBD2. The CDR3 sequence is 15 residues long. Germline V gives CDR1 LNHDA, CDR2 SQIVND (reference sequence). After removal of 4 bases from V and 6 bases from J, the junction contained 6 bases not matched to a gene. CDR3 sequence: CASSTGTSGIGEQYF. For the CDR3, the DNA is TGTGCCAGTAGTACTGGGACTAGCGGGATCGGCGAGCAGTACTTC.

This clonotype was detected many times. The chain couples TRBV6-6 to TRBJ1-5; no definite D call. V lost 7 bases, J lost 0 bases, and 13 bases lay in between. The germline CDR1 and CDR2 sequences are MNHNY and SVGAGI (reference sequence). The CDR3 length is 15 residues. The DNA for the CDR3 is TGTGCCAGCAAACTGGACGGGAATAGCAATCAGCCCCAGCATTTT. The encoded protein is CASKLDGNSNQPQHF.

This clonotype was seen repeatedly, ten times or more. The chain recombines TRBV4-2 with TRBJ2-2; 7 nucleotides align to TRBD1. The CDR3 has 15 amino acids. Germline V gives CDR1 LGHNA, CDR2 YNFKEQ. The V segment lost 1 base and the J segment 2 bases; nucleotides outside the gene matches: 1. The CDR3 spells CASSQGTGNTGELFF. The CDR3 DNA sequence: TGTGCCAGCAGCCAAGGGACAGGAAACACCGGGGAGCTGTTTTTT.

In its sample, this clonotype was seen many times. This chain connects TRBV19 to TRBJ1-2; tentative D call: TRBD1 (5 bases). This CDR3 has 17 amino acids. The germline gives CDR1 LNHDA, CDR2 SQIVND (reference sequence). V was shortened by 6 bases and J by 4 bases, with 24 bases between the two germline ends. The CDR3 region is CASRRPGPKRGSYGYTF. The DNA for the CDR3 is TGTGCCAGTAGGCGTCCGGGGCCGAAACGGGGGTCCTATGGCTACACCTTC.

Concerning this clonotype: This may come from a read error, since a much larger clone is one base off. The rearrangement uses TRBV20-1 and TRBJ2-7; 12 bases agree with TRBD2. Germline CDR1 is DFQATT and CDR2 is SNEGSKA (reference sequence). The CDR3 is 16 residues long. The CDR3 bases are TGCAGTGCTAATGTTCTAGCGGGAGGGTATTCCTGCGAGCAGTACTTC. Protein sequence: CSANVLAGGYSCEQYF.

Of note for this clonotype: No conserved phenylalanine or tryptophan ends this CDR3, so it is likely a read error. CDR3 nucleotides: TGTGCCAGCAGCTTAGGCGGGAGGACAGATACGCAGTATCTT. This gives the protein CASSLGGRTDTQYL. The chain has TRBV11-1 and TRBJ2-3; 8 nucleotides agree with TRBD2. The CDR3 contains 14 residues. J gave up 3 bases and V 1 base, and 0 bases lay outside the gene matches. Per the germline V gene, CDR1 is SGHAT and CDR2 is FQDESV (reference sequence).

This clonotype has only one observation. A read error is possible here, since a much larger clone lies one base away. The chain couples TRBV19 to TRBJ2-2, with D possibly called TRBD1 or TRBD2 (5 bases each). CDR3 length: 13 amino acids. Trimming pared 7 bases from V and 7 bases from J, leaving 13 bases between. Per germline, CDR1 LNHDA and CDR2 SQIVND (reference sequence). The CDR3 here is CASMVGRSGELFF. The DNA of the CDR3 is TGTGCCAGTATGGTGGGACGGAGCGGGGAGCTGTTTTTT.

This clonotype was seen ten or more times. CDR3 sequence reads: CASKGGSQETQYF. CDR3 nucleotide sequence: TGTGCCAGCAAGGGGGGATCCCAAGAGACCCAGTACTTC. The chain recombines TRBV12-3 or TRBV12-4 with TRBJ2-5; the D call may be TRBD1 or TRBD2 (6 bases each). V was trimmed by 7 bases and J by 1 base, leaving 10 bases between them. There are 13 residues in the CDR3.

This clonotype was counted many times. This chain links TRBV20-1 with TRBJ2-2, with 9 nucleotides matching TRBD1. V shed 1 base, J shed 7 bases, and the junction held 10 bases outside the gene matches. The CDR3 loop spans 16 amino acids. Germline V CDR1 and CDR2: DFQATT, SNEGSKA (reference sequence). The CDR3 is CSARGTGVGRIGELFF. Here the CDR3 DNA reads TGCAGTGCTAGAGGGACAGGGGTAGGGCGGATCGGGGAGCTGTTTTTT.

This clonotype was seen repeatedly, ten times or more. The genes are TRBV2 and TRBJ2-3, with 12 bases lining up with TRBD1. The CDR3 has 16 amino acids. Germline V gene sequence: CDR1 SNHLY, CDR2 FYNNEI. Germline trimming cut 3 bases from V and 4 bases from J; bases unmatched to any gene: 5. The CDR3 here is CASSEGTGGSADTQYF. CDR3 bases: TGTGCCAGCAGTGAGGGGACAGGGGGCAGCGCAGATACGCAGTATTTT. Combining the CDR3 with reference TRBV2 and TRBJ2-3 gives the whole variable domain EPEVTQTPSHQVTQMGQEVILRCVPISNHLYFYWYRQILGQKVEFLVSFYNNEISEKSEIFDDQFSVERPDGSNFTLKIRSTKLEDSAMYFCASSEGTGGSADTQYFGPGTRLTVL.

There are a few counts of this clonotype. This chain links TRBV7-2 with TRBJ2-1; possible D gene TRBD2, 6 bases. The V gene lost 5 bases and the J gene lost 6 bases, with 20 bases spanning the gap. The CDR3 is 16 amino acids. The germline V gene encodes CDR1 SGHTA and CDR2 FQGNSA. CDR3 in DNA: TGTGCCAGCAGCCGGGATCAACTAGCTACCTCCAATGAGCAGTTCTTC. Its translation: CASSRDQLATSNEQFF.

Many counts were recorded for this clonotype. The DNA of the CDR3 is TGCGCCAGCAGCCAAGAGAGGGGGACAGGGCAACACTATGGCTACACCTTC. This encodes CASSQERGTGQHYGYTF. V is TRBV4-3 and J is TRBJ1-2; 9 bases fit TRBD1. V lost 0 bases, J lost 3 bases, and 8 bases stayed unmatched. Per germline, CDR1 LGHNA and CDR2 YSLEER. The CDR3 is 17 amino acids.

This clonotype was counted at least ten times. This sequence joins TRBV5-6 and TRBJ2-1; 10 nucleotides line up with TRBD2. The J segment lost 7 bases and the V segment lost 2 bases, leaving 3 bases of the junction unmatched. This CDR3 has 14 amino acids. Germline CDR1 SGHDT, CDR2 YYEEEE. DNA of the CDR3: TGTGCCAGCAGCTTCGGACTAGCGGCGAATGAGCAGTTCTTC. This translates into CASSFGLAANEQFF.

In this sample, this clonotype turned up a few times. The chain employs TRBV6-2 or TRBV6-3 and TRBJ1-5; TRBD1 agrees at 7 bases. The CDR3 consists of 15 residues. V was pared by 6 bases and J by 2 bases, with 7 bases of the junction left unmatched. The germline gives CDR1 MNHEY, CDR2 SVGEGT. The CDR3 sequence: CASSKTGIGNQPQHF. The CDR3 DNA is TGTGCCAGCAGCAAGACAGGGATAGGCAATCAGCCCCAGCATTTT.

With regard to this clonotype: Since a much larger clone is just one base distant, this may be a read error. CDR3 region: CAWSPGAREQYF. The CDR3 region has the DNA TGTGCCTGGAGTCCGGGGGCAAGAGAGCAGTACTTC. The chain uses TRBV30 and TRBJ2-7; possibly TRBD1 or TRBD2 for D (6 bases each). V lost 2 bases to trimming and J lost 7 bases, with 12 bases between them. CDR1 and CDR2 (germline): GTSNPN, SVGIG (reference sequence). The CDR3 extends over 12 amino acids.